What follows are 22 T cell receptor beta chains derived from one specimen sequenced in a study of blood T cell repertoires in COVID-19. Profiled with immunoSEQ multiplex PCR; TCRdb holds only in-frame clones, not every one. The repertoire holds some 300,000 clones, with 70% to 90% as singletons. The sequenced sample was peripheral blood. The receptors originated from a woman aged 45-59 years with COVID-19, enrolled during active disease.

This sequence joins TRBV7-9 and TRBJ2-5; D might be TRBD1 (6 bases). Trimming took 5 bases from V and 2 from J, leaving 9 bases between them. Germline V gene sequence: CDR1 SEHNR, CDR2 FQNEAQ (reference sequence). This CDR3 has 13 residues. The CDR3 region has the DNA TGTGCCAGCAGCCGCGGACAGCAAGAGACCCAGTACTTC. Amino acids: CASSRGQQETQYF. Drawing the rest from reference TRBV7-9 and TRBJ2-5, the complete variable domain is DTGVSQNPRHKITKRGQNVTFRCDPISEHNRLYWYRQTLGQGPEFLTYFQNEAQLEKSRLLSDRFSAERPKGSFSTLEIQRTEQGDSAMYLCASSRGQQETQYFGPGTRLLVL.

The chain couples TRBV9 to TRBJ2-7, with D possibly being TRBD2 (6 bases). The CDR3 length is 15 residues. Trimming stripped 0 bases from V and 2 bases from J, with 12 bases between. Looked up from germline, CDR1 is SGDLS and CDR2 is YYNGEE. The DNA of the CDR3 is TGTGCCAGCAGCGTAGGCGGGACCGACCCCTACGAGCAGTACTTC. This sequence encodes CASSVGGTDPYEQYF.

The V call is TRBV7-9, the J call TRBJ1-5, with TRBD1 identical over 12 bases. Germline V gives CDR1 SEHNR, CDR2 FQNEAQ (reference sequence). With 5 bases clipped from V and 2 bases from J, the junction kept 4 bases outside the gene matches. This CDR3 is built from 16 residues. CDR3 DNA: TGTGCCAGCAGCGGGACAGGGGGCACGGGCAATCAGCCCCAGCATTTT. Protein product: CASSGTGGTGNQPQHF.

The V and J genes are TRBV25-1 and TRBJ1-5; the match to TRBD1 covers 10 bases. In germline, CDR1 is MGHDK, CDR2 SYGVNS. This CDR3 has 17 amino acids. The J segment lost 6 bases and the V segment lost 5 bases, leaving 13 bases of the junction unmatched. The CDR3 nucleotides read TGTGCCAGCAGTTCACTCTCGGGGGACAGGGGTAGTCAGCCCCAGCATTTT. This codes for CASSSLSGDRGSQPQHF.

The chain carries TRBV5-3 and TRBJ2-1; 7 bases match TRBD2. TRBV5-3 is annotated as an ORF whose role is uncertain. Trimming cost V 1 base and J 5 bases; bases outside gene matches: 15. The CDR3 spans 18 residues. The DNA for the CDR3 is TGTGCCAGAAGCTTGAGGGCGGTCAACGGGAGGAGGGACAATGAGCAGTTCTTC. This codes for CARSLRAVNGRRDNEQFF.

This clone was observed a single time. The CDR3 bases are TGTGCCAGCAGCTCACTAGCGGGAGGGCGGGGGGAGCAGTTCTTC. It is translated as CASSSLAGGRGEQFF. J is TRBJ2-1 and V is TRBV7-9, with 13 bases identical to TRBD2. The CDR3 is 15 residues long. Germline V gene sequence: CDR1 SEHNR, CDR2 FQNEAQ (reference sequence). J was trimmed by 10 bases and V by 4 bases; bases with no gene match: 7.

This chain joins TRBV3-1 (or the pseudogene TRBV3-2) and TRBJ2-2, with 14 bases identical to TRBD2. The CDR3 spans 18 residues. Germline V gives CDR1 LGHDT, CDR2 YNNKEL (reference sequence). The junction had 10 bases not matched to a gene; V was cut back by 4 bases and J by 6 bases. The CDR3 sequence is CASSLKSGLAGESGELFF. CDR3 nucleotide sequence: TGTGCCAGCAGCCTAAAATCGGGACTAGCGGGAGAATCCGGGGAGCTGTTTTTT.

This chain uses TRBV29-1 with TRBJ2-5; TRBD2 matches 8 bases. This CDR3 region has 13 residues. Germline CDR1 and CDR2: SQVTM and ANQGSEA. Trimming took 4 bases from V and 5 from J; bases not matched to a gene: 6. DNA of the CDR3: TGCAGCGTTGTAGTGAGCGGGAGTGAGACCCAGTACTTC. Its translation is CSVVVSGSETQYF. Together with reference TRBV29-1 and TRBJ2-5, the CDR3 gives the full variable domain: SAVISQKPSRDICQRGTSLTIQCQVDSQVTMMFWYRQQPGQSLTLIATANQGSEATYESGFVIDKFPISRPNLTFSTLTVSNMSPEDSSIYLCSVVVSGSETQYFGPGTRLLVL.

This chain joins TRBV15 and TRBJ1-2, with TRBD1 matching over 7 bases. From germline, CDR1 is LNHNV and CDR2 YYDKDF (reference sequence). Germline trimming cut 0 bases from V and 5 bases from J; bases unmatched to any gene: 0. The CDR3 length is 13 residues. CDR3 DNA sequence: TGTGCCACCAGCAGAGACAGGGGGTATGGCTACACCTTC. It translates to CATSRDRGYGYTF.

The chain carries TRBV3-1 (or the pseudogene TRBV3-2) and TRBJ1-1, with 9 bases identical to TRBD1. V was clipped by 4 bases and J by 6 bases; unmatched bases: 6. The CDR3 is 14 residues long. In germline, CDR1 is LGHDT, CDR2 YNNKEL (reference sequence). The DNA for the CDR3 is TGTGCCAGCAGCCGCAGGACAGGGGAGGCTGAAGCTTTCTTT. Its protein product is CASSRRTGEAEAFF.

The gene calls are TRBV15 and TRBJ2-2; TRBD1 matches 7 bases. The CDR3 is made up of 17 amino acids. Germline loops: CDR1 LNHNV, CDR2 YYDKDF (reference sequence). V was pared by 0 bases and J by 4 bases, with 8 bases of the junction left unmatched. The CDR3 DNA follows: TGTGCCACCAGCAGAGATCTCGACAGGGTGGGCACCGGGGAGCTGTTTTTT. This encodes CATSRDLDRVGTGELFF. The full variable domain, rest sourced from reference TRBV15 and TRBJ2-2, is DAMVIQNPRYQVTQFGKPVTLSCSQTLNHNVMYWYQQKSSQAPKLLFHYYDKDFNNEADTPDNFQSRRPNTSFCFLDIRSPGLGDTAMYLCATSRDLDRVGTGELFFGEGSRLTVL.

The chain uses TRBV4-3 and TRBJ2-1; 11 bases map to TRBD2. Germline V CDR1 and CDR2: LGHNA, YSLEER. V trimming: 1 base; J trimming: 4 bases; junction bases outside the gene matches: 6. The CDR3 sequence is 17 residues long. Written as DNA, the CDR3 is TGCGCCAGCAGCCAAGGGGCCGGGACTAGCGGATACAATGAGCAGTTCTTC. The encoded protein is CASSQGAGTSGYNEQFF.

V usage is TRBV11-1 and J usage is TRBJ2-5; 8 nucleotides agree with TRBD2. The length of the CDR3 is 15 residues. J lost 5 bases, V lost 6 bases, and 11 bases had no gene match. The germline V gene has CDR1 SGHAT and CDR2 FQDESV (reference sequence). CDR3 loop: CASRPGGRSSETQYF. The CDR3 DNA sequence: TGTGCCAGCAGACCGGGGGGGAGGAGTTCGGAGACCCAGTACTTC. The entire variable domain, with the rest obtained from reference TRBV11-1 and TRBJ2-5, is as follows: EAEVAQSPRYKITEKSQAVAFWCDPISGHATLYWYRQILGQGPELLVQFQDESVVDDSQLPKDRFSAERLKGVDSTLKIQPAELGDSAMYLCASRPGGRSSETQYFGPGTRLLVL.

This chain uses TRBV30 with TRBJ2-2; 8 positions match TRBD1. Unmatched junction bases numbered 11, after V lost 7 bases and J lost 7 bases. Looked up from germline, CDR1 is GTSNPN and CDR2 is SVGIG (reference sequence). The CDR3 extends over 14 amino acids. The DNA for the CDR3 is TGTGCCTTCGTACCAACAGGGGGAGTCGGGGAGCTGTTTTTT. Translated: CAFVPTGGVGELFF. The full variable domain, its missing parts supplied by reference TRBV30 and TRBJ2-2, is SQTIHQWPATLVQPVGSPLSLECTVEGTSNPNLYWYRQAAGRGLQLLFYSVGIGQISSEVPQNLSASRPQDRQFILSSKKLLLSDSGFYLCAFVPTGGVGELFFGEGSRLTVL.

The chain joins TRBV25-1 to TRBJ1-6; D is possibly TRBD1 (6 bases). The CDR3 runs 16 residues. V shed 1 base and J shed 6 bases, with 13 bases lying between them. The germline CDR1 and CDR2 sequences are MGHDK and SYGVNS. The CDR3 nucleotides read TGTGCCAGCAGTGAATGGGCAGGGGTTTCTAATTCACCCCTCCACTTT. Translated: CASSEWAGVSNSPLHF.

This clone was observed once. The genes are TRBV19 and TRBJ2-7; TRBD1 might be the D (5 bases). In germline, CDR1 is LNHDA, CDR2 SQIVND (reference sequence). The CDR3 is made up of 14 amino acids. With 3 bases removed from V and 2 bases from J, the gap between germline ends came to 11 bases. CDR3 DNA sequence: TGTGCCAGTAGTATTATGACAGCCCCCTACGAGCAGTACTTC. This sequence encodes CASSIMTAPYEQYF.

This sequence joins TRBV7-8 and TRBJ2-7; D not resolved. Trimming took off 5 bases at V and 3 bases at J, with 17 bases between the two ends. Germline assignment: CDR1 SGHVS and CDR2 FQNEAQ. The CDR3 is made up of 15 amino acids. The CDR3 bases are TGTGCCAGCAGCCCCTCACCAAACAGTCTCTACGAGCAGTACTTC. It specifies CASSPSPNSLYEQYF. Full variable domain (remainder filled in from reference TRBV7-8 and TRBJ2-7): GAGVSQSPRYKVAKRGQDVALRCDPISGHVSLFWYQQALGQGPEFLTYFQNEAQLDKSGLPSDRFFAERPEGSVSTLKIQRTQQEDSAVYLCASSPSPNSLYEQYFGPGTRLTVT.

This chain joins TRBV5-1 and TRBJ2-4; D remains ambiguous. Germline V lookup: CDR1 SGHRS, CDR2 YFSETQ. This CDR3 region has 13 residues. Trimming took 0 bases from V and 3 from J, leaving 4 bases between them. The CDR3 protein is CASSLDSKNIQYF. The CDR3 nucleotides read TGCGCCAGCAGCTTGGACAGCAAAAACATTCAGTACTTC.

This clone was detected many times. This chain connects TRBV14 to TRBJ1-2, with TRBD1 identical over 9 bases. This CDR3 is 15 amino acids long. Germline lookup yields CDR1 SGHDN and CDR2 FVKESK. V dropped 4 bases and J dropped 4; count of bases not matched to a gene: 7. The CDR3 is CASSRTGERSYGYTF. Written as DNA, the CDR3 is TGTGCCAGCAGCCGGACAGGGGAACGATCCTATGGCTACACCTTC. Supplemented by reference TRBV14 and TRBJ1-2, the full variable domain reads EAGVTQFPSHSVIEKGQTVTLRCDPISGHDNLYWYRRVMGKEIKFLLHFVKESKQDESGMPNNRFLAERTGGTYSTLKVQPAELEDSGVYFCASSRTGERSYGYTFGSGTRLTVV.

The J gene is TRBJ2-7, the V gene TRBV7-3; tentatively, D is TRBD2 (6 bases). The CDR3 loop spans 12 amino acids. Germline CDR1 SGHTA, CDR2 FQGTGA. V lost 0 bases and J lost 6, with 6 bases in between. This CDR3 reads CASSLTGGEQYF. The CDR3 DNA follows: TGTGCCAGCAGCTTAACGGGAGGCGAGCAGTACTTC. Drawing the rest from reference TRBV7-3 and TRBJ2-7, the complete variable domain is GAGVSQTPSNKVTEKGKYVELRCDPISGHTALYWYRQSLGQGPEFLIYFQGTGAADDSGLPNDRFFAVRPEGSVSTLKIQRTERGDSAVYLCASSLTGGEQYFGPGTRLTVT.

The V and J genes are TRBV2 and TRBJ2-3, with TRBD1 identical over 8 bases. The germline V gene encodes CDR1 SNHLY and CDR2 FYNNEI. Trimming removed 3 bases from V and 0 bases from J; junction bases left unmatched: 2. The CDR3 consists of 15 residues. DNA of the CDR3: TGTGCCAGCAGTGAGTGGACAGGGAGCACAGATACGCAGTATTTT. The encoded protein is CASSEWTGSTDTQYF.

The chain recombines TRBV4-1 with TRBJ2-2, with a weak D call TRBD2 (6 bases). The V gene lost 1 base and the J gene lost 4 bases, with 16 bases spanning the gap. CDR3 length: 17 residues. CDR1 MGHRA and CDR2 YSYEKL come from the germline V gene. DNA for the CDR3: TGCGCCAGCAGCCAAGTATCCCTAGCGAGGGTCACCGGGGAGCTGTTTTTT. This codes for CASSQVSLARVTGELFF.